This T cell receptor (beta chain) was sequenced for a study of cytomegalovirus exposure and HLA in healthy donors. Germline CDR1 is SGHTA and CDR2 is FQGNSA. V was shortened by 5 bases and J by 5 bases, with 6 bases between the two germline ends. The length of the CDR3 is 11 residues. This clone was observed a handful of times. Its antigen is as yet unknown. Study conclusions and caveats: Roughly uniform sequencing depth across donors was assumed, possibly incorrectly.

With 60 Vbeta and 13 Jbeta primers, the PCR was carried out. Only in-frame clones appear in the TCRdb table, and some are missing; sequencing was by immunoSEQ multiplex PCR. The sample yields over 100,000 clones, around 83% seen once. This sequence joins TRBV7-2 and TRBJ1-2; no definite D call. The TCR comes from a young man in good health and CMV-seropositive. Sequences were obtained from PBMCs. The CDR3 reads CASSPSYGYTF. CDR3 in DNA: TGTGCCAGCAGCCCCTCTTATGGCTACACCTTC.